Included here is one TCR beta chain sequence, with context. The germline V and J ends were trimmed by 5 bases and 5 bases, with 15 bases remaining between them. In germline, CDR1 is SGHVS, CDR2 FQNEAQ. The CDR3 extends over 14 amino acids. This sample is part of a study of human CD4 T cells and Enterobacteriaceae. All CD4+ cells other than CD45RA+CCR7+CD95- naive cells were sorted as memory, over 95% pure. Healthy donor blood came from Swiss blood donation centers. Using immunoSEQ multiplex PCR, the repertoire was profiled, and TCRdb retains in-frame clones only, with some absent. Seen here are about 25,000 clones, roughly 80% observed once, and the top ten hold approximately 0.96%.

The J gene is TRBJ2-5, the V gene TRBV7-8, with D perhaps TRBD2 (7 bases). The TCR sequence derives from a human donor in good health. The material sequenced was memory CD4+ T cells from blood. The CDR3: CASSPARGAETQYF. CDR3 nucleotides: TGTGCCAGCAGCCCCGCCCGGGGGGCCGAGACCCAGTACTTC.